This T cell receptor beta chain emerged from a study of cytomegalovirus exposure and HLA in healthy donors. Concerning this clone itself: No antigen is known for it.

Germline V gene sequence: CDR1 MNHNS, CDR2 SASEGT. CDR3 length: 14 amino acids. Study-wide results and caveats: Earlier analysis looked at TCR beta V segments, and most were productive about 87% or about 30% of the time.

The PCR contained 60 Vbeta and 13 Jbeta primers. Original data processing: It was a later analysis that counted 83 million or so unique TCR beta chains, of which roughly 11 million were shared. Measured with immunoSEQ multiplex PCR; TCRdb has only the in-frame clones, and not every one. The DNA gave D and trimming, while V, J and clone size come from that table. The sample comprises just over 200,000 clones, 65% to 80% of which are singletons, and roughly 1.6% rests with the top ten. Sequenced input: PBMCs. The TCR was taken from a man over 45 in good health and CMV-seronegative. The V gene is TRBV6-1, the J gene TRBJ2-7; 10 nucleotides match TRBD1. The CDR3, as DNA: TGTGCAGGAAAGGCCGGGACAGGGGCCTACGAGCAGTACTTC. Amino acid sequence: CAGKAGTGAYEQYF.